This TCR beta chain was profiled in a study of T cell repertoires in cytomegalovirus infection. TCRdb fed the reads into MiXCR, producing one record per CDR3 protein. This repertoire shows 300,000 to 450,000 distinct CDR3 sequences, around 18% found once; its top ten account for approximately 10%. This clonotype has ten or more counts. This TCR was sampled from a human donor in good health (CMV status not recorded). Some clones in this sample may be carry-over from other donors' samples. The specimen sequenced was PBMCs.

The CDR3 bases are TGTGCCACCAGCAGGTCCCCGGACAGGGGGAAGTTCTTC. Amino acids: CATSRSPDRGKFF. The chain employs TRBV15 and TRBJ2-1; 10 bases fit TRBD1. Germline values: CDR1 LNHNV, CDR2 YYDKDF (reference sequence). V lost 3 bases and J lost 14; bases outside the gene matches: 7. The CDR3 consists of 13 residues.